Listed below are T cell receptor beta chains from one sample, sequenced in a study of blood T cell repertoires in COVID-19. TCRdb's table, derived via immunoSEQ multiplex PCR, lists solely in-frame clones and lacks some. The sample lists under 200,000 clones; around 87% were seen once. Sequencing was performed on peripheral blood. These receptors were collected from a man between 60 and 70 years old with COVID-19, enrolled during active disease. Both conserved end residues are part of each CDR3. The D gene is left open where the match is weak. Clone size appears in some rows only: once, few, many, or a class for an expanded clone.

NA | TRBJ2-5 | TRBV6-2/TRBV6-3 | TRBD2 | TGTGCCAGCAGTAGTAGCGGGCCCTCGTACTTC | CASSSSGPSYF
NA | TRBJ1-5 | TRBV28 | NA | TGTGCCAGCAGTCTGACCGGGAAGCTCGGCAATCAGCCCCAGCATTTT | CASSLTGKLGNQPQHF
NA | TRBJ1-1 | TRBV4-3 | NA | TGCGCCAGCAGCCAACTCAACCCAGACACGGACAGGAACACTGAAGCTTTCTTT | CASSQLNPDTDRNTEAFF
NA | TRBJ1-2 | TRBV27 | TRBD1 | TGTGCCAGCAGTACCTGGACAGGGGTAGGCTACACCTTC | CASSTWTGVGYTF
once | TRBJ2-5 | TRBV18 | NA | TGTGCCAGCTCGCAGGGACTCCAGGAGACCCAGTACTTC | CASSQGLQETQYF
NA | TRBJ2-2 | TRBV29-1 | NA | TGCAGCGTTGAAGGGGTCAGAGGGACCGGGGAGCTGTTTTTT | CSVEGVRGTGELFF
NA | TRBJ1-1 | TRBV11-3 | NA | TGTGCCAGCAGCCAGGGGCGAACAACTGAAGCTTTCTTT | CASSQGRTTEAFF
once | TRBJ1-2 | TRBV28 | NA | TGTGCCAGCAGCCTCAAAGCGCCATATGGCTACACCTTC | CASSLKAPYGYTF
NA | TRBJ2-1 | TRBV19 | TRBD2 | TGTGCCAGTAGTAACGGACTAGCGGGGGCGGATGAGCAGTTCTTC | CASSNGLAGADEQFF
NA | TRBJ2-6 | TRBV28 | TRBD1 | TGTGCCAGCAGTTTTTTAGGACAGGGCCTCTCTGGGGCCAACGTCCTGACTTTC | CASSFLGQGLSGANVLTF
NA | TRBJ2-1 | TRBV18 | NA | TGTGCCAGCTCACCAGATCTAGTCCCTTCAGTGATGCAGTTCTTC | CASSPDLVPSVMQFF
NA | TRBJ2-3 | TRBV6-1 | TRBD1 | TGTGCCAGCAACATGGACAGGGTAGATGCAGATACGCAGTATTTT | CASNMDRVDADTQYF